A single sample is the source of the 8 T cell receptor beta chains below, sequenced in a study of shared clonotypes between healthy human individuals. Repertoires were generated with immunoSEQ multiplex PCR, while TCRdb's copy carries only in-frame clones and drops some. The data contain a few hundred thousand clones, more than 75% of them singletons. The specimen sequenced was memory CD8+ T cells sorted from blood. Subset described: CD45RO+ cells pooled with CCR7-negative TemRA cells. These receptors all come from a young man in good health.

This chain uses TRBV4-1 with TRBJ1-6; 10 nucleotides line up with TRBD1. With V trimmed by 1 base and J by 8 bases, 5 bases remained unmatched. Per the germline V gene, CDR1 is MGHRA and CDR2 is YSYEKL. The CDR3 runs to 16 residues. CDR3 nucleotide sequence: TGCGCCAGCAGCCAAGGGGGGACAGGGGCGGATTCACCCCTCCACTTT. Its translation is CASSQGGTGADSPLHF.

The rearrangement joins TRBV7-9 to TRBJ1-1; possible D gene TRBD1, 5 bases. The V end was cut by 1 base, the J end by 1 base, with 13 bases between. Per the germline V gene, CDR1 is SEHNR and CDR2 is FQNEAQ (reference sequence). CDR3 size: 16 residues. CDR3: CASSLGEGPSNTEAFF. Written as DNA, the CDR3 is TGTGCCAGCAGCTTAGGGGAGGGACCGTCGAACACTGAAGCTTTCTTT.

This clone has more than one count but fewer than ten. Within the sample, other DNA sequences also encode this same CDR3. CDR3 sequence reads: CASSPGQSSYEQYF. CDR3 DNA: TGCGCCAGCAGCCCGGGACAGAGCTCCTACGAGCAGTACTTC. The chain recombines TRBV4-1 with TRBJ2-7; 7 positions match TRBD1. V trimming: 4 bases; J trimming: 0 bases; junction bases outside the gene matches: 3. Germline V gene lookup returns CDR1 MGHRA and CDR2 YSYEKL. The CDR3 covers 14 residues.

J is TRBJ2-7 and V is TRBV18, with 9 bases fitting TRBD1. Germline loops: CDR1 KGHSH, CDR2 LQKENI. The CDR3 loop spans 17 amino acids. J was trimmed by 6 bases and V by 2 bases; bases with no gene match: 14. For the CDR3, the DNA is TGTGCCAGCTCACCAAAAATCGAGGACAGGGGTTCAGTCGAGCAGTACTTC. Translated: CASSPKIEDRGSVEQYF.

The V gene is TRBV28, the J gene TRBJ2-2; TRBD2 matches 9 bases. Germline V gives CDR1 MDHEN, CDR2 SYDVKM. This CDR3 comprises 17 residues. The J segment lost 3 bases and the V segment lost 2 bases, leaving 7 bases of the junction unmatched. CDR3 nucleotides: TGTGCCAGCAGTTTAGGAGCGGGAGGTTTCTACACCGGGGAGCTGTTTTTT. Encoded protein: CASSLGAGGFYTGELFF.

V usage is TRBV5-4 and J usage is TRBJ2-1; D is unclear. This CDR3 spans 14 amino acids. Germline V gives CDR1 SGHNT, CDR2 YYREEE (reference sequence). V gave up 2 bases and J gave up 4 bases, with 10 bases separating them. This CDR3 reads CASSLGIQYNEQFF. In DNA, the CDR3 is TGTGCCAGCAGCTTAGGGATACAGTACAATGAGCAGTTCTTC.

The chain recombines TRBV10-3 with TRBJ1-3, with D unresolved. V was pared by 4 bases and J by 2 bases, with 18 bases between. Germline V CDR1 and CDR2: ENHRY, SYGVKD. CDR3 length equals 17 residues. Here the CDR3 DNA reads TGTGCCATCAGTGTTGGTTTGAGTGGGTTGCCTGGAAACACCATATATTTT. Amino acids: CAISVGLSGLPGNTIYF.

The chain has TRBV27 and TRBJ2-1, with TRBD2 identical over 9 bases. The CDR3 is made up of 16 amino acids. CDR1 and CDR2 from the germline V gene are MNHEY and SMNVEV (reference sequence). V was clipped by 5 bases and J by 8 bases; unmatched bases: 13. The DNA of the CDR3 is TGTGCCAGCAGTGCTACGGTTAGCGGGAGTTGGGATGAGCAGTTCTTC. Its translation is CASSATVSGSWDEQFF.